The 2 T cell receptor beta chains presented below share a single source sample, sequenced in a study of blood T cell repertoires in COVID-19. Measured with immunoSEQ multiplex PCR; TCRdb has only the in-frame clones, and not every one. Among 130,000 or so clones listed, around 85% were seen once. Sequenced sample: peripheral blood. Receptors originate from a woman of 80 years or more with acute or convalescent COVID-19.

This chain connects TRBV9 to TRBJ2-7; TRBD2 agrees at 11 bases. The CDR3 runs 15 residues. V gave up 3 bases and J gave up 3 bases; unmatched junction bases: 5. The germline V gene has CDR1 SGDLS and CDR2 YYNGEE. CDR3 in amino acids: CASSETSGDIYEQYF. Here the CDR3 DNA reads TGTGCCAGCAGCGAGACTAGCGGGGATATCTACGAGCAGTACTTC.

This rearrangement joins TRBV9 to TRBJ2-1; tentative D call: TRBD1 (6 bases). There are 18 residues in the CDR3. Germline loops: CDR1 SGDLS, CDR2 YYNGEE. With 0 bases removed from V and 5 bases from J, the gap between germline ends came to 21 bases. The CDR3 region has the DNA TGTGCCAGCAGCGTAGAGGGGGTCCCGACTACCCCTAACAATGAGCAGTTCTTC. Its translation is CASSVEGVPTTPNNEQFF.